What follows are 5 T cell receptor beta chains derived from one specimen sequenced in a study of vaccination effects on CD4 cells after COVID-19. Antigens for these TCRs are unknown. Assay used: immunoSEQ multiplex PCR; TCRdb lists only in-frame clones, some missing. The sample includes 17,000 or so clones, less than 85% of them seen just once. ViraFEST expansion of antigen-specific CD4+ T cells with viral peptide pools preceded sequencing. After roughly 11 days in culture, the CD4+ T cells were isolated. It was between March and December 2020 that the person had a SARS-CoV-2 infection confirmed by PCR. Each participant was given two doses of one vaccine (BNT162b2 or mRNA-1273). Here the sequenced sample was CD4+ T cells from PBMCs cultured with SARS-CoV-2 spike peptides, taken after COVID-19 vaccination. These receptors came from a human donor who had a prior SARS-CoV-2 infection.

J is TRBJ2-2 and V is TRBV5-1; no definite D call. V lost 2 bases to trimming and J lost 6 bases, with 11 bases between them. CDR1 and CDR2 (germline): SGHRS, YFSETQ. The CDR3 consists of 14 residues. In DNA, the CDR3 is TGCGCCAGCAGCTTAATGGCAGTGGCCGGGGAGCTGTTTTTT. The encoded protein is CASSLMAVAGELFF. The full variable domain, its missing parts supplied by reference TRBV5-1 and TRBJ2-2, is KAGVTQTPRYLIKTRGQQVTLSCSPISGHRSVSWYQQTPGQGLQFLFEYFSETQRNKGNFPGRFSGRQFSNSRSEMNVSTLELGDSALYLCASSLMAVAGELFFGEGSRLTVL.

By frequency in the sample, this clone is medium-sized (0.01 to 0.1%). This chain's CDR3 is CASSYSLIYEQYF. For the CDR3, the DNA is TGTGCCAGCAGTTACTCGTTGATCTACGAGCAGTACTTC. The rearrangement links TRBV6-6 to TRBJ2-7; D remains unclear. Germline V gene sequence: CDR1 MNHNY, CDR2 SVGAGI (reference sequence). The CDR3 has 13 amino acids. The V end lost 0 bases, the J end lost 3 bases, and 6 bases lay between the germline ends.

CDR3 region: CASSDPGRETQYF. The CDR3 nucleotides are TGTGCCAGCAGTGACCCAGGGAGAGAGACCCAGTACTTC. V usage is TRBV6-1 and J usage is TRBJ2-5; D assignment may be TRBD1 or TRBD2 (5 bases each). Germline V gene sequence: CDR1 MNHNS, CDR2 SASEGT. The ends were cut back, 3 bases at V and 4 bases at J, with 9 bases in the middle. The length of the CDR3 is 13 residues.

The CDR3 bases are TGCGCCAGCAGCTTGTCGGGTAGGCAAGAGACCCAGTACTTC. Translated: CASSLSGRQETQYF. The chain has TRBV5-1 and TRBJ2-5; D is uncertain. Germline V lookup: CDR1 SGHRS, CDR2 YFSETQ. Between the trimmed V and J ends, which lost 1 base and 2 bases, there was a span of 9 bases. There are 14 residues in the CDR3.

The CDR3 region is CSVVVGYEQYF. The CDR3 nucleotides read TGCAGCGTTGTCGTCGGATACGAGCAGTACTTC. This chain links TRBV29-1 with TRBJ2-7, with D hard to call. The V and J ends lost 4 bases and 4 bases respectively, with 8 bases between them. Germline loops: CDR1 SQVTM, CDR2 ANQGSEA. The CDR3 extends over 11 amino acids.